Listed below are T cell receptor beta chains from one sample, sequenced in a study of control samples from healthy donors and cancer patients. Produced via immunoSEQ multiplex PCR; TCRdb's table is partial and in-frame only. The sample has approximately 92,000 clones; just over 90% are singletons. The sequencing input was blood. These receptor sequences come from a woman in her twenties or thirties in good health. CDR3s include the opening cysteine and the closing phenylalanine or tryptophan. Rows give clone size only sometimes, using once, few, many, or a class for an expanded clone.

>TRBV6-5|.|13|TRBJ1-2
CASSSGDSYGYTF
>TRBV5-1|.|16|TRBJ1-2
CASSPVGADYGDGYTF
>TRBV29-1|.|13|TRBJ1-4
CSVGTLRDEKLFF
>TRBV6-5|.|16|TRBJ2-1
CASSYFIGDRGNEQFF
>TRBV7-2|.|14|TRBJ2-3
CASSLARLADTQYF
>TRBV5-1|.|16|TRBJ2-3
CASSLGAGHSTDTQYF
>TRBV5-1|.|13|TRBJ2-2
CASSTENTGELFF
>TRBV11-3|.|14|TRBJ2-1
CASSGTRGYNEQFF
>TRBV7-6|.|13|TRBJ1-2
CASSLDPVGGYTF
>TRBV19|.|16|TRBJ1-6
CASMGRRDLEDSPLHF
>TRBV27|once|15|TRBJ1-1
CASSPLGGRNTEAFF
>TRBV7-8|.|13|TRBJ2-7
CASSITVAGEQYF
>TRBV5-1|.|16|TRBJ2-7
CASSFNTGTNSYEQYF
>TRBV9|once|13|TRBJ1-2
CASSVAQGPGYTF
>TRBV28|.|13|TRBJ1-3
CASGGGAGNTIYF
>TRBV7-2|.|15|TRBJ2-5
CASSLGSTLQETQYF
>TRBV6-1|.|13|TRBJ2-5
CASSEGFQETQYF
>TRBV6-5|.|14|TRBJ2-5
CASSHGQGQETQYF
>TRBV5-5|.|16|TRBJ2-3
CASSLEMTGSTDTQYF
>TRBV4-1|.|15|TRBJ1-5
CASSQDSGSNQPQHF
>TRBV4-1|.|14|TRBJ1-5
CASSYGQGNQPQHF
>TRBV7-2|.|15|TRBJ2-2
CASSLYSGRTGELFF
>TRBV19|.|17|TRBJ1-2
CASSNSGTVFSNYGYTF
>TRBV2|.|16|TRBJ1-5
CASSEAQTGSKWPQHF
>TRBV29-1|.|15|TRBJ1-1
CSVRQGKRLNTEAFF
>TRBV4-1|.|15|TRBJ1-1
CASSQETGSNTEAFF
>TRBV5-1|few|16|TRBJ1-6
CASSLTTGLDNSPLHF
>TRBV10-3|.|13|TRBJ1-1
CATLGLGDTEAFF
>TRBV10-3|.|13|TRBJ2-1
CAISESGDNEQFF
>TRBV7-9|.|16|TRBJ2-5
CASSRAADRGGETQYF
>TRBV28|.|14|TRBJ1-2
CASNSGQGFYGYTF
>TRBV6-5|.|15|TRBJ2-1
CASITTSGGYNEQFF
>TRBV10-3|.|15|TRBJ1-3
CAISDVGRVGNTIYF
>TRBV5-4|.|16|TRBJ2-1
CASSLGQALPYNEQFF
>TRBV11-3|.|16|TRBJ2-3
CASSPLSGRAGDTQYF
>TRBV18|.|13|TRBJ1-6
CASSPELNSPLHF
>TRBV5-1|.|17|TRBJ1-1
CASSFVSGQILNTEAFF
>TRBV5-1|.|16|TRBJ1-1
CASSLDRTGGNTEAFF
>TRBV24-1|once|17|TRBJ2-5
CATSDSGRGALRETQYF
>TRBV11-3|.|16|TRBJ1-1
CASSTRGGAWNTEAFF
>TRBV29-1|.|13|TRBJ1-4
CSAGQGWNEKLFF
>TRBV5-1|.|16|TRBJ1-4
CASSWRPQGGEEKLFF
>TRBV5-1|.|15|TRBJ2-7
CASRTGTASSYEQYF
>TRBV24-1|once|17|TRBJ1-2
CATSDWDRGISRYGYTF
>TRBV4-1|.|13|TRBJ1-2
CASSHITADGYTF
>TRBV7-2|.|15|TRBJ2-7
CASSLALAGVGEQYF
>TRBV5-5|.|17|TRBJ2-1
CASSPTTGTGGGYEQFF
>TRBV7-3|.|13|TRBJ2-5
CASSLSGGGTQYF
>TRBV7-9|.|17|TRBJ2-4
CASSPRVGGEAKNIQYF
>TRBV5-1|.|11|TRBJ2-7
CASRMERAEYF
>TRBV28|.|15|TRBJ1-1
CASIGSTGWTTEAFF
>TRBV28|.|12|TRBJ1-4
CASSGIREKLFF
>TRBV7-2|.|13|TRBJ1-1
CASTPLTNTEAFF
>TRBV28|.|18|TRBJ1-5
CASSLTPGTGGGRQPQHF
>TRBV28|.|13|TRBJ2-1
CASSAEGSNEQFF